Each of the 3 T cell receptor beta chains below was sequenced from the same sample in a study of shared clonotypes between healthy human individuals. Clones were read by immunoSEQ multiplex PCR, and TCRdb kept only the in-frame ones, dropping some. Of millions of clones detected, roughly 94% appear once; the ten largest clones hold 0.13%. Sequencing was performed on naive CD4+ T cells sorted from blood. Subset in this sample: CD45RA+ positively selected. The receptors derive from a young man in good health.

CDR3 coding DNA: TGTGCCTGGAGTGAGGATTTTTCCTATAATTCACCCCTCCACTTT. The encoded protein is CAWSEDFSYNSPLHF. The chain is built from TRBV30 and TRBJ1-6; D remains ambiguous. Deletions cut 1 base from V and 1 base from J, with 8 bases between. The CDR3 is made up of 15 amino acids. The germline V gene has CDR1 GTSNPN and CDR2 SVGIG (reference sequence). Using reference TRBV30 and TRBJ1-6 for the parts outside the CDR3, the full variable domain is SQTIHQWPATLVQPVGSPLSLECTVEGTSNPNLYWYRQAAGRGLQLLFYSVGIGQISSEVPQNLSASRPQDRQFILSSKKLLLSDSGFYLCAWSEDFSYNSPLHFGNGTRLTVT.

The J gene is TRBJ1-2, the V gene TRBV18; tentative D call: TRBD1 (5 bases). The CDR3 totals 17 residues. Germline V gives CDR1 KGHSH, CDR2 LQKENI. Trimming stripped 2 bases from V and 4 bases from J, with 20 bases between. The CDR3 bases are TGTGCCAGCTCACCAGTGGTATCTTTGGGGGATGTCTATGGCTACACCTTC. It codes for CASSPVVSLGDVYGYTF. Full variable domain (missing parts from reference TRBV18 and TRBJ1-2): NAGVMQNPRHLVRRRGQEARLRCSPMKGHSHVYWYRQLPEEGLKFMVYLQKENIIDESGMPKERFSAEFPKEGPSILRIQQVVRGDSAAYFCASSPVVSLGDVYGYTFGSGTRLTVV.

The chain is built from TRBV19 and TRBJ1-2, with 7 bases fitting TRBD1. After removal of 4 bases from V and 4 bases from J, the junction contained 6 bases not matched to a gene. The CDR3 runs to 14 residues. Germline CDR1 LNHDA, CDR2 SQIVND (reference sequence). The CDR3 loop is CASSTIQGIYGYTF. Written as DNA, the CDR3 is TGTGCCAGTAGTACGATACAGGGGATCTATGGCTACACCTTC. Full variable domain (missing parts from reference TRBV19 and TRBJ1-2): DGGITQSPKYLFRKEGQNVTLSCEQNLNHDAMYWYRQDPGQGLRLIYYSQIVNDFQKGDIAEGYSVSREKKESFPLTVTSAQKNPTAFYLCASSTIQGIYGYTFGSGTRLTVV.